This T cell receptor (beta chain) was recovered during a study of T cells in localized non-small cell lung cancer. Some clones are missing from TCRdb's copy, which holds only in-frame ones; the method was immunoSEQ multiplex PCR. Among roughly 30,000 clones listed, about 80% were seen once. The CDR3 consists of 15 residues. Germline CDR1 reads LNHDA; CDR2 reads SQIVND (reference sequence). Losses at the gene ends were 3 bases for V and 7 bases for J; bases not matched to a gene: 5. The sequenced sample was peripheral blood mononuclear cells, obtained before any cancer treatment. The genes are TRBV19 and TRBJ1-5, with 11 bases matching TRBD1. This receptor was taken from a man between 40 and 75 years old with stage III lung adenocarcinoma. The CDR3 loop is CASSIRGTGGQPQHF. Here the CDR3 DNA reads TGTGCCAGTAGTATTAGGGGGACAGGGGGGCAGCCCCAGCATTTT.